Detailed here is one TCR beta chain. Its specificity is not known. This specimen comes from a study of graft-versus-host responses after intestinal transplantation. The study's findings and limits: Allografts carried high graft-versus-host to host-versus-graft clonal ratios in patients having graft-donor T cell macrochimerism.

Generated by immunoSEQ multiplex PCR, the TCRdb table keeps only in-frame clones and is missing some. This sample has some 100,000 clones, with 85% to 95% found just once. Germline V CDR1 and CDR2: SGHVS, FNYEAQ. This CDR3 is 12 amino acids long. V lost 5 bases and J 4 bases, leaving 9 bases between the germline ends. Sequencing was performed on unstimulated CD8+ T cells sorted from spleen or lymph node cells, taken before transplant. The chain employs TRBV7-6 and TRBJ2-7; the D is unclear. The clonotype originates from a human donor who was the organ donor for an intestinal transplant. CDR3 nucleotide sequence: TGTGCCAGCAGCCGTGACGGGTACGAGCAGTACTTC. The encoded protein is CASSRDGYEQYF.